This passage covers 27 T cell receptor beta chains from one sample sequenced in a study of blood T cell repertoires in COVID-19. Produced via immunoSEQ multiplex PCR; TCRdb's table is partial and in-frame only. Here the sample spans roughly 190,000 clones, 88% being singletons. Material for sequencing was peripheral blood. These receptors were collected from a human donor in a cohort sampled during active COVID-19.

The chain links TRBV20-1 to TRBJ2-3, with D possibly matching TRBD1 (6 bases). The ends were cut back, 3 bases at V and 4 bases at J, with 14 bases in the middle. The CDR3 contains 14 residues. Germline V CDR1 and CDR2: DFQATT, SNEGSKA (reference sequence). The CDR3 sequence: CSASVSGEADTQYF. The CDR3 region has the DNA TGCAGTGCTAGTGTGTCAGGGGAAGCAGATACGCAGTATTTT.

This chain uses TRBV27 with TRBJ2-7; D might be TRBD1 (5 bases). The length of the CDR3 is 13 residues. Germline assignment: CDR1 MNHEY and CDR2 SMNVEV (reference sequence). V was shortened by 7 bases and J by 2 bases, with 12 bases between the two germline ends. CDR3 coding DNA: TGTGCCAGCATGGGGCTCCTCCCCTACGAGCAGTACTTC. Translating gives CASMGLLPYEQYF.

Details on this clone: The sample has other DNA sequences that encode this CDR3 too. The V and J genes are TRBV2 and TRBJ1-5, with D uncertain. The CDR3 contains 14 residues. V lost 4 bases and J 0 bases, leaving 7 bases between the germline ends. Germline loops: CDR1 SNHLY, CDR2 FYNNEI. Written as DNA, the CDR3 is TGTGCCAGCAGTGGAGGGTATAGCAATCAGCCCCAGCATTTT. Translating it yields CASSGGYSNQPQHF.

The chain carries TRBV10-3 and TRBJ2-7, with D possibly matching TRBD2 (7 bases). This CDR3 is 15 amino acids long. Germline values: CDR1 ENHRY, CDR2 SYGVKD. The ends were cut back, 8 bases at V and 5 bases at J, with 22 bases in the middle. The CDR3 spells CAISVAAPGGHEQYF. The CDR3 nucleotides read TGTGCCATCTCTGTAGCCGCCCCGGGGGGCCACGAGCAGTACTTC.

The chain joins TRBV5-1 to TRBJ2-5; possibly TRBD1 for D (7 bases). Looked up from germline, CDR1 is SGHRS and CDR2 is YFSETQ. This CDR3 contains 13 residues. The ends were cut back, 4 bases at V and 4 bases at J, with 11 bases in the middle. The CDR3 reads CASSSQGGETQYF. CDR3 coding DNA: TGCGCCAGCAGCAGTCAGGGGGGAGAGACCCAGTACTTC.

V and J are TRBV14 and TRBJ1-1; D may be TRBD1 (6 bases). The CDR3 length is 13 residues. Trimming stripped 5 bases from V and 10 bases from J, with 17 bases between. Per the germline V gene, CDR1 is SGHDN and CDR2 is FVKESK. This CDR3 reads CASSFNPGVGAFF. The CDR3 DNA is TGTGCCAGCAGCTTTAACCCAGGGGTCGGAGCTTTCTTT.

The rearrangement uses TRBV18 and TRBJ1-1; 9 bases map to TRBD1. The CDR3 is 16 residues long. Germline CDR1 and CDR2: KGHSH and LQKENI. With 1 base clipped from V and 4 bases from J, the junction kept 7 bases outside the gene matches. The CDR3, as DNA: TGTGCCAGCTCACCACTTATCGGACAGGGGAGCACTGAAGCTTTCTTT. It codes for CASSPLIGQGSTEAFF.

The CDR3 nucleotides are TGTGCCAGTACTGTTGATAGCGGGAGGGCCCGCAATGAGCAGTTCTTC. Protein sequence: CASTVDSGRARNEQFF. The chain has TRBV19 and TRBJ2-1; 11 bases agree with TRBD2. From germline, CDR1 is LNHDA and CDR2 SQIVND (reference sequence). Losses at the gene ends were 7 bases for V and 6 bases for J; bases not matched to a gene: 11. The CDR3 has 16 residues. Full variable domain (outside the CDR3, taken from reference TRBV19 and TRBJ2-1): DGGITQSPKYLFRKEGQNVTLSCEQNLNHDAMYWYRQDPGQGLRLIYYSQIVNDFQKGDIAEGYSVSREKKESFPLTVTSAQKNPTAFYLCASTVDSGRARNEQFFGPGTRLTVL.

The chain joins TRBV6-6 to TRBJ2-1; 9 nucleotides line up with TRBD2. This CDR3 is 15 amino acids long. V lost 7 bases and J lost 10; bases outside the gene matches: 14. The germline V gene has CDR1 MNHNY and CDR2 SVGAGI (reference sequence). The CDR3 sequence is CASTSAGGQLDEQFF. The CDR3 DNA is TGTGCCAGCACATCTGCGGGGGGGCAATTGGACGAGCAGTTCTTC.

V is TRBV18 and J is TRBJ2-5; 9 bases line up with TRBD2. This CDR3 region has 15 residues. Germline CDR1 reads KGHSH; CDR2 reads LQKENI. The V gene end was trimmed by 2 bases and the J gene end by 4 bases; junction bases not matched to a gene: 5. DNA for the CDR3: TGTGCCAGCTCACCAATAGCGGGAGCGGGAGAGACCCAGTACTTC. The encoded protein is CASSPIAGAGETQYF.

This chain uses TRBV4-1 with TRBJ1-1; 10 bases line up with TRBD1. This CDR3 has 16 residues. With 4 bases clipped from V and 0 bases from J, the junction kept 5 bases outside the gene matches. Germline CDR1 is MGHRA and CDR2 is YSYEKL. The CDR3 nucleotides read TGCGCCAGCAGCCCTGGACAGGGGGTCATGAACACTGAAGCTTTCTTT. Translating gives CASSPGQGVMNTEAFF.

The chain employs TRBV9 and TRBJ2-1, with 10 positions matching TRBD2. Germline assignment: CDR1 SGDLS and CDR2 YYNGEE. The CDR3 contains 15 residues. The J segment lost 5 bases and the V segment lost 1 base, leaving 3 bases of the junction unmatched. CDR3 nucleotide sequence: TGTGCCAGCAGCGTAAGCGGGGGGGTGAACAATGAGCAGTTCTTC. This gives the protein CASSVSGGVNNEQFF.

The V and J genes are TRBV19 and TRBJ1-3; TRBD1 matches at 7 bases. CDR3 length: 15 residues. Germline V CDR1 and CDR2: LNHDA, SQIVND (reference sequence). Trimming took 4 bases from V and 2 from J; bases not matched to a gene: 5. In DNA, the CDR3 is TGTGCCAGTAGTAATGTGCAGGGGGCTGGAAACACCATATATTTT. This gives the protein CASSNVQGAGNTIYF.

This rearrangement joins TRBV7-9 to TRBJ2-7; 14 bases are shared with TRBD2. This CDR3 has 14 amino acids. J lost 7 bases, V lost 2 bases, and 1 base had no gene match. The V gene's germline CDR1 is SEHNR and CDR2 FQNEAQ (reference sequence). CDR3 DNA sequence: TGTGCCAGCAGCTTACGACTAGCGGGAGGGGAGCAGTACTTC. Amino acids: CASSLRLAGGEQYF. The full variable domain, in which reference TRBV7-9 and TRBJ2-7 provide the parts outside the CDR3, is DTGVSQNPRHKITKRGQNVTFRCDPISEHNRLYWYRQTLGQGPEFLTYFQNEAQLEKSRLLSDRFSAERPKGSFSTLEIQRTEQGDSAMYLCASSLRLAGGEQYFGPGTRLTVT.

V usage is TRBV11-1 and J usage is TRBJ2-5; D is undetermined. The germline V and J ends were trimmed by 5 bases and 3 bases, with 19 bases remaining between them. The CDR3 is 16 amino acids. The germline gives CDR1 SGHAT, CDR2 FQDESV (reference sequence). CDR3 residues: CASSPPNGRAEETQYF. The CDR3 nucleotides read TGTGCCAGCAGCCCCCCCAATGGGCGAGCCGAAGAGACCCAGTACTTC.

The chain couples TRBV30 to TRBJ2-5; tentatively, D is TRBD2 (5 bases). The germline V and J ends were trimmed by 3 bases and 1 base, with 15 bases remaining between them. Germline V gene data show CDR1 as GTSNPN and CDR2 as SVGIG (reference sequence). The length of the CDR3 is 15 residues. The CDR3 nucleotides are TGTGCCTGGAGGTTCCGGGATGAAACCCAAGAGACCCAGTACTTC. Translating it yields CAWRFRDETQETQYF.

The chain's CDR3 is CASSPEPQGAWEKLFF. Written as DNA, the CDR3 is TGTGCCAGTAGTCCGGAACCTCAGGGGGCTTGGGAAAAACTGTTTTTT. The chain has TRBV19 and TRBJ1-4, with 8 bases lining up with TRBD1. The V segment lost 5 bases and the J segment 8 bases; nucleotides outside the gene matches: 13. Per the germline V gene, CDR1 is LNHDA and CDR2 is SQIVND (reference sequence). The CDR3 runs to 16 residues.

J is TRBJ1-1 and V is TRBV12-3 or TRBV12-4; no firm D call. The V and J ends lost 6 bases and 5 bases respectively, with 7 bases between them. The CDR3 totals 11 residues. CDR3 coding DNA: TGTGCCAGCAGCCCTAAAACTGAAGCTTTCTTT. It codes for CASSPKTEAFF.

The DNA of the CDR3 is TGCGCCAGCAGTGAAAGCGAATACTATGGCTACACCTTC. This codes for CASSESEYYGYTF. The chain employs TRBV10-2 and TRBJ1-2, with D unresolved. Per germline, CDR1 WSHSY and CDR2 SAAADI. The V gene lost 3 bases and the J gene lost 3 bases, with 8 bases spanning the gap. This CDR3 spans 13 amino acids.

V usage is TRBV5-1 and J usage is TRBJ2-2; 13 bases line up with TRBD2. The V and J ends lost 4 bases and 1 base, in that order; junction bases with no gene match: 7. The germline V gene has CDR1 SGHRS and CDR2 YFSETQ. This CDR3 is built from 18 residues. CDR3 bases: TGCGCCAGCAGCCCAGGGACTAGCGGGATGGAGAACACCGGGGAGCTGTTTTTT. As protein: CASSPGTSGMENTGELFF.

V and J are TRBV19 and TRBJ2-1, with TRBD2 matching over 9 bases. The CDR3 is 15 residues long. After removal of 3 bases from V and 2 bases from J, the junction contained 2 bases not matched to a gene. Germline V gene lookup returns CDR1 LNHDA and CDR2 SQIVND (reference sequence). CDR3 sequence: CASSIRLAAYNEQFF. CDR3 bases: TGTGCCAGTAGTATTCGACTAGCGGCCTACAATGAGCAGTTCTTC. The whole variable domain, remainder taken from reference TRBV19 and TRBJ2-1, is DGGITQSPKYLFRKEGQNVTLSCEQNLNHDAMYWYRQDPGQGLRLIYYSQIVNDFQKGDIAEGYSVSREKKESFPLTVTSAQKNPTAFYLCASSIRLAAYNEQFFGPGTRLTVL.

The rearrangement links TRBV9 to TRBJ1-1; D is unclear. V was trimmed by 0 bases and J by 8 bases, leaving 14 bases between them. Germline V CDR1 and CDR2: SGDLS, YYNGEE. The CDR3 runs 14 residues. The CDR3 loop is CASSVDPLRGEAFF. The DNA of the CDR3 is TGTGCCAGCAGCGTAGATCCGTTGCGAGGGGAAGCTTTCTTT. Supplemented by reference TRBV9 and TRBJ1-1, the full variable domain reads DSGVTQTPKHLITATGQRVTLRCSPRSGDLSVYWYQQSLDQGLQFLIQYYNGEERAKGNILERFSAQQFPDLHSELNLSSLELGDSALYFCASSVDPLRGEAFFGQGTRLTVV.

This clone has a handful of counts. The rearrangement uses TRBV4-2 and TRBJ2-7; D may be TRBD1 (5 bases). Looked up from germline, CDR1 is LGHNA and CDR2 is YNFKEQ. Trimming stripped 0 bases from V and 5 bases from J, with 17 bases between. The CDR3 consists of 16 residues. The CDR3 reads CASSQDRLQGPHEQYF. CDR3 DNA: TGTGCCAGCAGCCAAGACCGTCTTCAGGGTCCCCACGAGCAGTACTTC.

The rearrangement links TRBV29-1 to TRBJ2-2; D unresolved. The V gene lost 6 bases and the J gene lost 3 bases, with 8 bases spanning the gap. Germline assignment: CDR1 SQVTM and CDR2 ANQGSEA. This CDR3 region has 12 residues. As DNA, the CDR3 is TGCAGCGTAGCACGGGACACCGGGGAGCTGTTTTTT. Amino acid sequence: CSVARDTGELFF.

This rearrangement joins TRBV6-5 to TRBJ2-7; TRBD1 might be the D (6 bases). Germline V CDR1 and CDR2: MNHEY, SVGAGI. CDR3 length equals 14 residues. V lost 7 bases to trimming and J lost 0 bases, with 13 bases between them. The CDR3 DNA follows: TGTGCCAGCACCTCGACAGGCAGCTCCTACGAGCAGTACTTC. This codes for CASTSTGSSYEQYF.

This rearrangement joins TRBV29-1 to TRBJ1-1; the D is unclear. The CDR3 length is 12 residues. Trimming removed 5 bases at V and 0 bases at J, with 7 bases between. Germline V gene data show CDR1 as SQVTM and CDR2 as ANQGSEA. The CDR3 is CSVQSLNTEAFF. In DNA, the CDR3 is TGCAGCGTTCAGTCTTTGAACACTGAAGCTTTCTTT.

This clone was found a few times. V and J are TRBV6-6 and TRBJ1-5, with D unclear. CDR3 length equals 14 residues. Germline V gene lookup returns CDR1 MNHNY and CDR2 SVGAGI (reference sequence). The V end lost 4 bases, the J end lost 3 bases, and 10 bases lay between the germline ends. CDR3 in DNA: TGTGCCAGCAGTTCCGCGCAGGACAATCAGCCCCAGCATTTT. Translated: CASSSAQDNQPQHF.